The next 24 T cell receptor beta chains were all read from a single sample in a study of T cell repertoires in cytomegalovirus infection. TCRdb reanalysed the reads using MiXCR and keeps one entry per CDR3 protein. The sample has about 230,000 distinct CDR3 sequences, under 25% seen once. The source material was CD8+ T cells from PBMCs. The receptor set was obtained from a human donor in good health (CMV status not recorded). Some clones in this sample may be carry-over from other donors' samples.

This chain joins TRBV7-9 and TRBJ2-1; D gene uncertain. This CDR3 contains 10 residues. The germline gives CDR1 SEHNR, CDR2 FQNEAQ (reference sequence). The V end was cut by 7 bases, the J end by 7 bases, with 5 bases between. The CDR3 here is CASTANEQFF. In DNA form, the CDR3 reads TGTGCCAGCACAGCGAATGAGCAGTTCTTC.

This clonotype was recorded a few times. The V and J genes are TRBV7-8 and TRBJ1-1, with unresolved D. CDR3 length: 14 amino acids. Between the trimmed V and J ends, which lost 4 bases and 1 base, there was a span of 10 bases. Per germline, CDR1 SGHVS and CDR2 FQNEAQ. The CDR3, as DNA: TGTGCCAGCAGCTCGTGGACGGGGAACACTGAAGCTTTCTTT. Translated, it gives CASSSWTGNTEAFF.

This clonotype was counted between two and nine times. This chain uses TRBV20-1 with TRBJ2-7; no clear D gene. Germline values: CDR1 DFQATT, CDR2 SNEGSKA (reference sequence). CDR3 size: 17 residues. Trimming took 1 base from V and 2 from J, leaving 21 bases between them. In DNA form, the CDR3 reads TGCAGTGCTAGAGGATGGATAGACGGAGAAATCGCCTACGAGCAGTACTTC. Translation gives CSARGWIDGEIAYEQYF.

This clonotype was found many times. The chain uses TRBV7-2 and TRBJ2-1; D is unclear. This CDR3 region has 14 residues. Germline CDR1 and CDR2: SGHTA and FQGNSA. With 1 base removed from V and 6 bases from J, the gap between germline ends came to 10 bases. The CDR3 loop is CASSLEGPPNEQFF. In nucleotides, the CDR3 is TGTGCCAGCAGCTTAGAAGGCCCCCCCAATGAGCAGTTCTTC.

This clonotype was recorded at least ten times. The chain's CDR3 is CASSLGVVSETQYF. In nucleotides, the CDR3 is TGTGCCAGCAGCTTAGGGGTGGTTTCGGAGACCCAGTACTTC. This chain connects TRBV11-2 to TRBJ2-5; D unclear. With 1 base removed from V and 5 bases from J, the gap between germline ends came to 11 bases. The CDR3 covers 14 residues. Germline values: CDR1 SGHAT, CDR2 FQNNGV.

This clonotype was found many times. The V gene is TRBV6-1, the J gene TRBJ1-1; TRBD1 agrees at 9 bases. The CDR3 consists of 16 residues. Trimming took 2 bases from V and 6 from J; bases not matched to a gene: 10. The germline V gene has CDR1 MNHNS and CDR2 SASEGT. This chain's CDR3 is CASSEIGTGLGAEAFF. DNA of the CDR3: TGTGCCAGCAGTGAAATTGGGACAGGGCTAGGAGCTGAAGCTTTCTTT.

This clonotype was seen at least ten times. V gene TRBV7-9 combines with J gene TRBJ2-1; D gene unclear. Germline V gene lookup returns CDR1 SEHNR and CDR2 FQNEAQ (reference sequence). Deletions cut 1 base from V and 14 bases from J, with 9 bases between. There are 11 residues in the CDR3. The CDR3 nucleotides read TGTGCCAGCAGCTTAGGTCTCTATAAGTTCTTC. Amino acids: CASSLGLYKFF.

Written as DNA, the CDR3 is TGTGCCAGCAGCTCCGATCGGATGGAGACCCAGTACTTC. This sequence encodes CASSSDRMETQYF. This chain links TRBV13 with TRBJ2-5; D is uncertain. Germline loops: CDR1 PRHDT, CDR2 FYEKMQ (reference sequence). The CDR3 covers 13 residues. The V end was cut by 4 bases, the J end by 5 bases, with 11 bases between.

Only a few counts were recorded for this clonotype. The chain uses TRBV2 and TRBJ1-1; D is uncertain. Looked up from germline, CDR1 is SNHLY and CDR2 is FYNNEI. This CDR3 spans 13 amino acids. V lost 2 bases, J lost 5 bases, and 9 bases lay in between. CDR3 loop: CASSERLGTEAFF. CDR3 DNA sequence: TGTGCCAGCAGTGAAAGGCTCGGGACTGAAGCTTTCTTT.

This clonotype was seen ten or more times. CDR3 protein: CSVPRPGQTQETQYF. CDR3 DNA: TGCAGCGTTCCTCGGCCAGGACAGACCCAAGAGACCCAGTACTTC. The genes are TRBV29-1 and TRBJ2-5, with D possibly being TRBD1 (6 bases). CDR1 and CDR2 (germline): SQVTM, ANQGSEA. Deletions cut 5 bases from V and 1 base from J, with 17 bases between. This CDR3 has 15 amino acids.

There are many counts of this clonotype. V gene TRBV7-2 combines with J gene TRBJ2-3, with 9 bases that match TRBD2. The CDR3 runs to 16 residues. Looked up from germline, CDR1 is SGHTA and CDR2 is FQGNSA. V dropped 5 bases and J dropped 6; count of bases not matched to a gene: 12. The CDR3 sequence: CASSELGGGEGDTQYF. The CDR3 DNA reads TGTGCCAGCAGCGAACTCGGCGGGGGGGAAGGGGATACGCAGTATTTT.

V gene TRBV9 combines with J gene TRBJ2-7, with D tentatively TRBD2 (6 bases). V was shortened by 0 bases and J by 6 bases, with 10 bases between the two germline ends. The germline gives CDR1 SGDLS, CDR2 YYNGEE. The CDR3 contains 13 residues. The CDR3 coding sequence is TGTGCCAGCAGCGTAGGGCTAGCGTTCGAGCAGTACTTC. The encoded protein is CASSVGLAFEQYF.

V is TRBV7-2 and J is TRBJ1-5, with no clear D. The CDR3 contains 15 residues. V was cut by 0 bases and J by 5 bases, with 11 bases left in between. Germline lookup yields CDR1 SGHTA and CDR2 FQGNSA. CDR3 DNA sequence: TGTGCCAGCAGCTTAGCGACCTCTGGCTATCAGCCCCAGCATTTT. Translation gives CASSLATSGYQPQHF.

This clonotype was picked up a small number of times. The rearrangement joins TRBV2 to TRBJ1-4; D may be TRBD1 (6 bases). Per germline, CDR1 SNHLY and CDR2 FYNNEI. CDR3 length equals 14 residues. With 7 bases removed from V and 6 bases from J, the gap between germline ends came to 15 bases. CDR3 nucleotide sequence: TGTGCCAGCACCCCGACAGGCGATGATGAAAAACTGTTTTTT. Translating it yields CASTPTGDDEKLFF.

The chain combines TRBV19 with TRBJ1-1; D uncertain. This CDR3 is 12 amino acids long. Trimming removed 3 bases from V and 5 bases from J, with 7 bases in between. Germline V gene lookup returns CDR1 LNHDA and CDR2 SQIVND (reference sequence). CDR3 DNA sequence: TGTGCCAGTAGTATTGGGGTGACTGAAGCTTTCTTT. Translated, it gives CASSIGVTEAFF.

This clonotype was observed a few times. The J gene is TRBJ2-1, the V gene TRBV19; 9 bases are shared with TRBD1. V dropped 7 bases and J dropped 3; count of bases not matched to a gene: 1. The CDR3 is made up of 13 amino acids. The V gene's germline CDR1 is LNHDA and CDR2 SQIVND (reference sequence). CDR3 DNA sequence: TGTGCCAGTAAGACAGGGGGCTACAATGAGCAGTTCTTC. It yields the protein CASKTGGYNEQFF. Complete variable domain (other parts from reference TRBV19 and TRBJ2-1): DGGITQSPKYLFRKEGQNVTLSCEQNLNHDAMYWYRQDPGQGLRLIYYSQIVNDFQKGDIAEGYSVSREKKESFPLTVTSAQKNPTAFYLCASKTGGYNEQFFGPGTRLTVL.

CDR3 protein: CASSADTNQETQYF. The CDR3 nucleotides are TGTGCCAGCAGCGCCGACACCAACCAAGAGACCCAGTACTTC. V is TRBV7-9 and J is TRBJ2-5; D is uncertain. The V gene lost 5 bases and the J gene lost 0 bases, with 10 bases spanning the gap. CDR3 size: 14 residues. The germline gives CDR1 SEHNR, CDR2 FQNEAQ (reference sequence).

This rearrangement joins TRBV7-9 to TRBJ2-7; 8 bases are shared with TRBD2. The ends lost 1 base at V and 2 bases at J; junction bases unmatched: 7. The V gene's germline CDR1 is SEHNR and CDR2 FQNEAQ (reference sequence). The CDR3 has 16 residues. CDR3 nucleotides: TGTGCCAGCAGCTTAGTTAGCGGGATGATAACCTACGAGCAGTACTTC. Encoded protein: CASSLVSGMITYEQYF.

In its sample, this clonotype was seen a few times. This chain's CDR3 is CASSWGTGNEQFF. In DNA form, the CDR3 reads TGTGCCAGCAGTTGGGGGACAGGCAATGAGCAGTTCTTC. The V gene is TRBV27, the J gene TRBJ2-1, with 8 nucleotides matching TRBD1. The V segment lost 4 bases and the J segment 6 bases; nucleotides outside the gene matches: 2. Germline CDR1 is MNHEY and CDR2 is SMNVEV (reference sequence). The CDR3 consists of 13 residues.

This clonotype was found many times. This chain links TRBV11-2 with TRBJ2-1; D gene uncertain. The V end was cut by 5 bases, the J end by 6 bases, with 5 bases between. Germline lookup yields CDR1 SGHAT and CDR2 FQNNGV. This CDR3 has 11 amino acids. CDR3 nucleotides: TGTGCCAGCAGCCCCTCCAATGAGCAGTTCTTC. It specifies CASSPSNEQFF.

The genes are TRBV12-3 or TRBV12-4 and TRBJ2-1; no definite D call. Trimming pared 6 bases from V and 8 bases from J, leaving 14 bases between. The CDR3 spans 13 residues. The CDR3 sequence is CASSPSVGYEQFF. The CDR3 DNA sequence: TGTGCCAGCAGCCCGTCCGTAGGCTATGAGCAGTTCTTC.

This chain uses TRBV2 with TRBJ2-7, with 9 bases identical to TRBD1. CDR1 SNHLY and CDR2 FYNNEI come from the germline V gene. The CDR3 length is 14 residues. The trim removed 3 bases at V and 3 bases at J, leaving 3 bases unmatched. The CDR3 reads CASSERTGVYEQYF. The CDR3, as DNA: TGTGCCAGCAGTGAGCGGACAGGGGTCTACGAGCAGTACTTC.

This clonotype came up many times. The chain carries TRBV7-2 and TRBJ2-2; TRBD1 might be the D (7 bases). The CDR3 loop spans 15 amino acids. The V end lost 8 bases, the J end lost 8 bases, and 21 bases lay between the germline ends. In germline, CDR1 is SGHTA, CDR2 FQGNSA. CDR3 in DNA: TGTGCCAGCCCCCGCGGGACAGCGCCAAGTGGGGAGCTGTTTTTT. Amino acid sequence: CASPRGTAPSGELFF.

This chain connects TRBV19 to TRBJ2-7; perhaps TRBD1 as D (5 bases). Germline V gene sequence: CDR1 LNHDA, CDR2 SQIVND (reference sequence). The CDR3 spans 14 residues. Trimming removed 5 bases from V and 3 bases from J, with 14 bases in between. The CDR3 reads CASSFGQGDYEQYF. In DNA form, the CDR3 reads TGTGCCAGTAGTTTTGGACAAGGTGACTACGAGCAGTACTTC.